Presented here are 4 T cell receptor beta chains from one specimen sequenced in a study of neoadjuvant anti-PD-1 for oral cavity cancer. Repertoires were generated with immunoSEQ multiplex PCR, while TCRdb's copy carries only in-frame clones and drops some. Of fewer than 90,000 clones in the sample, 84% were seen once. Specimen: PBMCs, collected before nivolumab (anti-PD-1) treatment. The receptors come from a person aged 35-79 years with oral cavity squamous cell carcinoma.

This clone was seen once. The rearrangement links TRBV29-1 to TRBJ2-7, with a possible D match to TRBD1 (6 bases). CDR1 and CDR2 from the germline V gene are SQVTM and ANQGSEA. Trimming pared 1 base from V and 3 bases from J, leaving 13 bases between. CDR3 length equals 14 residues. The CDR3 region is CSVEVGGQNYEQYF. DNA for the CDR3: TGCAGCGTTGAAGTGGGCGGACAGAACTACGAGCAGTACTTC.

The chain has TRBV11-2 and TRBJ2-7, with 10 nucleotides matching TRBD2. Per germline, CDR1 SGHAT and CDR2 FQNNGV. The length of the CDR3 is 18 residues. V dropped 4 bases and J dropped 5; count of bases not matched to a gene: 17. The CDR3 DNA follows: TGTGCCAGCAGCTCCCACCCCCCGGCTAGCGGGAGACGCAACGAGCAGTACTTC. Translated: CASSSHPPASGRRNEQYF.

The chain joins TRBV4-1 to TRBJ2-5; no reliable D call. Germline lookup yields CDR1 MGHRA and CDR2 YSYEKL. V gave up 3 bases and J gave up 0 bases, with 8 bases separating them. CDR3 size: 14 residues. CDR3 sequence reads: CASSQDLNQETQYF. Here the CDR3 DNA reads TGCGCCAGCAGCCAGGACCTAAACCAAGAGACCCAGTACTTC.

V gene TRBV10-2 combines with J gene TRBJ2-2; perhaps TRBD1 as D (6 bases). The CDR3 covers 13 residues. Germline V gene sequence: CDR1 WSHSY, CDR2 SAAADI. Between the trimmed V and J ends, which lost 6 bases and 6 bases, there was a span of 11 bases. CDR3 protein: CASSRGQSGELFF. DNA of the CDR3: TGCGCCAGCAGCAGGGGCCAGTCCGGGGAGCTGTTTTTT.